This is a list of T cell receptor beta chains from one sample in a study of blood T cell repertoires in COVID-19. Assay: immunoSEQ multiplex PCR; the TCRdb copy retains only in-frame clones and omits some. The sample lists about 110,000 clones; around 90% were seen once. Sequenced: peripheral blood. These receptor sequences come from a woman between 45 and 60 years old with acute or convalescent COVID-19. The CDR3 runs from the conserved cysteine through the conserved F or W. A D gene is named only where the DNA matches it firmly. Clone size is stated in some rows and not others, as once, few, many or a class when expanded.

cdr3_aa,cdr3_nt,d_call,j_call,v_call,clone_size
CASSLVAGTNYEQYF,TGTGCCAGCAGCTTAGTAGCGGGGACTAACTACGAGCAGTACTTC,TRBD2,TRBJ2-7,TRBV7-8,NA
CASSRQGDEQFF,TGTGCCAGCAGCCGTCAGGGCGATGAGCAGTTCTTC,NA,TRBJ2-1,TRBV5-4,NA
CASSIQVETQYF,TGTGCCAGCAGCATACAAGTAGAGACCCAGTACTTC,NA,TRBJ2-5,TRBV7-9,NA
CASRGEAGGPYNEQFF,TGTGCCAGCAGGGGTGAAGCGGGAGGCCCCTACAATGAGCAGTTCTTC,TRBD2,TRBJ2-1,TRBV28,NA
CASSVAGSSFNYGYTF,TGTGCCAGCAGCGTAGCGGGTTCCAGTTTTAACTATGGCTACACCTTC,NA,TRBJ1-2,TRBV9,NA
CASSLDRTVFYEQYF,TGTGCCAGCAGCTTAGACCGGACAGTTTTCTACGAGCAGTACTTC,NA,TRBJ2-7,TRBV11-2,NA
CASSLAGGSTGELFF,TGTGCCAGCAGCCTAGCGGGAGGGTCCACCGGGGAGCTGTTTTTT,TRBD2,TRBJ2-2,TRBV27,NA
CASSPSGIRGTEAFF,TGTGCCAGCAGCCCCTCCGGGATCAGAGGCACTGAAGCTTTCTTT,NA,TRBJ1-1,TRBV28,NA
CASSLGQGITEAFF,TGCGCCAGCAGCTTGGGACAGGGGATCACTGAAGCTTTCTTT,TRBD1,TRBJ1-1,TRBV5-1,NA
CASSQYRLAGGEETQYF,TGCGCCAGCAGCCAATATAGACTAGCGGGGGGGGAAGAGACCCAGTACTTC,TRBD2,TRBJ2-5,TRBV4-1,few
CASSLVAAGSYEQYF,TGTGCCAGCAGCTTAGTAGCAGCGGGGTCCTACGAGCAGTACTTC,TRBD2,TRBJ2-7,TRBV7-2,NA
CASSFYLVGTGYGYTF,TGTGCCAGCAGCTTTTATCTCGTCGGGACAGGGTATGGCTACACCTTC,TRBD1,TRBJ1-2,TRBV5-6,NA
CASIKTSGGPANEQFF,TGCGCCAGCATCAAGACTAGCGGGGGGCCGGCCAATGAGCAGTTCTTC,TRBD2,TRBJ2-1,TRBV4-1,NA
CASSQVDGNGNEQFF,TGCGCCAGCAGCCAAGTTGACGGGAACGGCAATGAGCAGTTCTTC,NA,TRBJ2-1,TRBV4-3,NA
CASSSGQHYGYTF,TGTGCCAGCAGCTCGGGACAGCATTATGGCTACACCTTC,TRBD1,TRBJ1-2,TRBV7-2,once
CASSYRQSYEQYF,TGCGCCAGCAGCTATCGACAGTCCTACGAGCAGTACTTC,NA,TRBJ2-7,TRBV10-2,NA
CASSYEDRAYEQFF,TGTGCCAGCAGTTACGAGGACAGGGCCTATGAGCAGTTCTTC,TRBD1,TRBJ2-1,TRBV6-6,NA
CSVRTGGGSGYTF,TGCAGCGTGCGGACAGGAGGGGGAAGTGGCTACACCTTC,TRBD1,TRBJ1-2,TRBV29-1,NA
CASTKGAMNGYTF,TGTGCCAGCACTAAGGGGGCAATGAATGGCTACACCTTC,TRBD1,TRBJ1-2,TRBV7-9,once
CVSSPTGGTLSYGYTF,TGCGTCAGCAGCCCTACGGGGGGGACCCTAAGTTATGGCTACACCTTC,NA,TRBJ1-2,TRBV5-1,NA
CASSRRERAAYEQYF,TGTGCCAGCAGCAGACGGGAGCGGGCTGCCTACGAGCAGTACTTC,NA,TRBJ2-7,TRBV7-8,NA
CASSQTGGEKLFF,TGTGCCAGCAGCCAAACAGGTGGTGAAAAACTGTTTTTT,NA,TRBJ1-4,TRBV12-3/TRBV12-4,once
CASSVALRTLSGNEQFF,TGTGCCAGCAGCGTAGCTCTGAGGACTCTCTCTGGTAATGAGCAGTTCTTC,NA,TRBJ2-1,TRBV9,NA
CASSFGQGTDTQYF,TGTGCCAGCAGCTTTGGACAGGGAACAGATACGCAGTATTTT,TRBD1,TRBJ2-3,TRBV7-9,NA
CASSNPSGTSDFF,TGTGCCAGCAGTAACCCCTCCGGGACTAGCGATTTCTTC,TRBD2,TRBJ2-1,TRBV28,NA
CATMDSTATNEKLFF,TGTGCCACCATGGATTCGACTGCAACTAATGAAAAACTGTTTTTT,NA,TRBJ1-4,TRBV5-6,NA
CASSRQGPNTEAFF,TGTGCCAGCAGCCGACAGGGACCGAACACTGAAGCTTTCTTT,TRBD1,TRBJ1-1,TRBV14,NA
CASSLLRRGTEAFF,TGTGCCAGCAGCTTACTCCGCCGAGGGACTGAAGCTTTCTTT,NA,TRBJ1-1,TRBV11-1,NA
CASSLYQGDTEAFF,TGTGCCAGCAGCTTATATCAGGGGGACACTGAAGCTTTCTTT,TRBD1,TRBJ1-1,TRBV7-2,NA
CAISERVAGVGVAQYF,TGTGCCATCAGTGAGAGAGTCGCAGGGGTGGGGGTGGCCCAGTACTTC,NA,TRBJ2-5,TRBV10-3,NA
CAPYPGTGYNEQFF,TGTGCCCCGTACCCCGGGACAGGGTACAATGAGCAGTTCTTC,TRBD1,TRBJ2-1,TRBV24-1,NA
CASSRSGTSNTEAFF,TGTGCCAGTAGTAGATCCGGGACATCGAACACTGAAGCTTTCTTT,NA,TRBJ1-1,TRBV19,NA
CASSYNSRRGGHNEQFF,TGTGCCAGCAGCTATAATAGTCGGCGGGGGGGGCACAATGAGCAGTTCTTC,TRBD2,TRBJ2-1,TRBV11-2,NA
CASSLSQGGNQPQHF,TGTGCCAGCAGCTTGTCCCAGGGGGGCAATCAGCCCCAGCATTTT,TRBD1,TRBJ1-5,TRBV5-6,NA
CASREAPSGYEQYF,TGCGCCAGCAGAGAGGCCCCTTCGGGTTACGAGCAGTACTTC,NA,TRBJ2-7,TRBV5-1,NA
CASSPQRYGLAGTEQFF,TGCGCCAGCAGCCCACAGAGGTACGGACTAGCGGGAACTGAGCAGTTCTTC,TRBD2,TRBJ2-1,TRBV4-3,NA
CATSGGGRQPQHF,TGTGCCACCAGTGGGGGGGGCCGTCAGCCCCAGCATTTT,NA,TRBJ1-5,TRBV24-1,NA
CASSLWLVRDRGRNTIYF,TGTGCCAGCAGTTTATGGCTTGTCCGGGACAGGGGTAGAAACACCATATATTTT,TRBD1,TRBJ1-3,TRBV28,NA
CATSLAGEVGELFF,TGTGCCACCTCCCTAGCGGGGGAGGTCGGGGAGCTGTTTTTT,TRBD2,TRBJ2-2,TRBV19,NA
CASTEQGSANQPQHF,TGTGCCAGCACAGAACAGGGATCCGCAAATCAGCCCCAGCATTTT,NA,TRBJ1-5,TRBV28,NA
CASSPQGGLQSQYF,TGTGCCAGTAGTCCCCAGGGAGGGCTTCAATCTCAGTACTTC,TRBD2,TRBJ2-7,TRBV19,NA
CAWSRWGTGGWTRDNEQFF,TGTGCCTGGAGCCGTTGGGGGACAGGGGGCTGGACGAGGGACAATGAGCAGTTCTTC,TRBD1,TRBJ2-1,TRBV30,NA
CASGAGVGEQYF,TGTGCCAGCGGGGCGGGAGTAGGGGAGCAGTACTTC,TRBD2,TRBJ2-7,TRBV7-9,NA
CASKQDYFSYEQYF,TGCGCCAGCAAACAGGACTATTTCTCCTACGAGCAGTACTTC,NA,TRBJ2-7,TRBV5-1,NA
CASSFPPGRQTEAFF,TGTGCCAGCAGCTTTCCCCCAGGGAGGCAAACTGAAGCTTTCTTT,NA,TRBJ1-1,TRBV7-2,once
CASIRDYNEKLFF,TGTGCCAGCATCAGGGATTATAATGAAAAACTGTTTTTT,NA,TRBJ1-4,TRBV2,few
CGVGDRGRVTEAFF,TGTGGCGTCGGGGACAGGGGGCGAGTCACTGAAGCTTTCTTT,TRBD1,TRBJ1-1,TRBV28,NA
CASSGNRDTEAFF,TGTGCCAGCTCTGGGAACAGGGATACTGAAGCTTTCTTT,NA,TRBJ1-1,TRBV18,NA
CASSIASRGEDEQYF,TGTGCCAGTAGTATAGCTTCCAGGGGCGAGGACGAGCAGTACTTC,NA,TRBJ2-7,TRBV19,NA